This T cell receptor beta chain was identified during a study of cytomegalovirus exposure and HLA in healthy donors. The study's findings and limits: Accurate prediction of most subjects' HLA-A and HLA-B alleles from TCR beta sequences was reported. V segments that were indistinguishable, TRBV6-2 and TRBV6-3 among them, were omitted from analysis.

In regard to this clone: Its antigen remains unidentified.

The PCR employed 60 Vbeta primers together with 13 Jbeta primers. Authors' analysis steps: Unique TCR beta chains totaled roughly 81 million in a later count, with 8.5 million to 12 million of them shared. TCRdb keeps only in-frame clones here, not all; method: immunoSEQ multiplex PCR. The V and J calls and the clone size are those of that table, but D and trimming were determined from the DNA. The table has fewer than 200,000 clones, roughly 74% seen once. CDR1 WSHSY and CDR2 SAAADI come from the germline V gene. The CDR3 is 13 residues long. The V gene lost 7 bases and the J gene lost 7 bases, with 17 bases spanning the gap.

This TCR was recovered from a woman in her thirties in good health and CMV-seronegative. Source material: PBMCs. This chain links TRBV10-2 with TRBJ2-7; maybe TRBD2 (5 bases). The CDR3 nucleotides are TGCGCCAGCACGCCGGGGTACGTGGGGGAGCAGTACTTC. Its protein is CASTPGYVGEQYF.